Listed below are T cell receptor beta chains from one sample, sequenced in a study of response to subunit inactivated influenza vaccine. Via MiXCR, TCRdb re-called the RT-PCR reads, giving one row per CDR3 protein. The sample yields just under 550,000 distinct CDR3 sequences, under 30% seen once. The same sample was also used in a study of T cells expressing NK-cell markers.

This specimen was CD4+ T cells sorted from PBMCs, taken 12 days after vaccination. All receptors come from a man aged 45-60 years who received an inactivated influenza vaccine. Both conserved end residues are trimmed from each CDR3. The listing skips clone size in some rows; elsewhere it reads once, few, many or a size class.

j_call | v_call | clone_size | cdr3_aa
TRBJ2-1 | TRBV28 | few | ASRPRQRSSYNEQF
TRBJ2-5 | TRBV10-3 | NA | AIKVGATQETQY
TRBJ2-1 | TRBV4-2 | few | ASSPSPLAGRYNEQF
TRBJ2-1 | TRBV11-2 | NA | ASSLLPTSGGRNEQF
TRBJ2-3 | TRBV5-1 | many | ASSTTTGADTQY
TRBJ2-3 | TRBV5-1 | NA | ASSLELAASQY
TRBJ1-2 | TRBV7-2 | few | ASSFLQGTNYGYT
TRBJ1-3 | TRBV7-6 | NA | ASSPQDSGNTIY
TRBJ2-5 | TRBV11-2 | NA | ASSPHTSSQETQY
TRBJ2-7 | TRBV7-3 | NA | ASSEGGSGYEQY
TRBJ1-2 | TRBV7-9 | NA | ASSLGGALGGYT
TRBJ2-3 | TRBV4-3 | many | ASSQGGSPSTDTQY
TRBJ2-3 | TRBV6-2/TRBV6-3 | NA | ASSYSFGGDGTDTQY
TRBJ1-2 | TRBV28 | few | ASSLSPGANGYT
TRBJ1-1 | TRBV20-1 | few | SARGTILKDTEAF
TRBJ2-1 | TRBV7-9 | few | ASSSLAANEQF
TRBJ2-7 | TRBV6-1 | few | ASSNSGLAYEQY
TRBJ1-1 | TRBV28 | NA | ASSPTGQNTEAF
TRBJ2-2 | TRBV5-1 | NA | ASSYDRGGGTGELF
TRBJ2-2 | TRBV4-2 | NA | ASSQCLMALF
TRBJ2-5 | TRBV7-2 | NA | ASSPGTSGFQETQY
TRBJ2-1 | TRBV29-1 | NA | SARGTSGPSLSYNEQF
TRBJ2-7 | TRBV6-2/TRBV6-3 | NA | ASRFAAAYEQY
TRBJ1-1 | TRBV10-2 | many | ASRRADSEAF
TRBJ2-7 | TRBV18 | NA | ASSPGWTYEQY
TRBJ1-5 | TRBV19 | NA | ASSSDRVRAQH
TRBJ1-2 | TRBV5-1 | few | ASSLAAGGDYGYT
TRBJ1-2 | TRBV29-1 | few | SASGDRDNYGYT
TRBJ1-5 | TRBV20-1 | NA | SARTTGGYQPQH